The TCR beta chain described here comes from a study of T cell responses to AZD1222 COVID-19 vaccine. The data were produced by immunoSEQ multiplex PCR, yet TCRdb's version contains in-frame clones alone and is incomplete. Among 150,000 or so clones, approximately 88% were seen once, and the ten largest hold over 13%. Germline V gives CDR1 MNHEY, CDR2 SVGAGI. V dropped 2 bases and J dropped 5 bases, with 4 bases sitting between them. The CDR3 consists of 11 residues. The chain employs TRBV6-5 and TRBJ2-7; D is uncertain. The starting material was peripheral blood, obtained on day 0 of AZD1222 vaccination. The receptor's source is an adult in good health. The DNA of the CDR3 is TGTGCCAGCAGTTACCGGGACGAGCAGTACTTC. It codes for CASSYRDEQYF.